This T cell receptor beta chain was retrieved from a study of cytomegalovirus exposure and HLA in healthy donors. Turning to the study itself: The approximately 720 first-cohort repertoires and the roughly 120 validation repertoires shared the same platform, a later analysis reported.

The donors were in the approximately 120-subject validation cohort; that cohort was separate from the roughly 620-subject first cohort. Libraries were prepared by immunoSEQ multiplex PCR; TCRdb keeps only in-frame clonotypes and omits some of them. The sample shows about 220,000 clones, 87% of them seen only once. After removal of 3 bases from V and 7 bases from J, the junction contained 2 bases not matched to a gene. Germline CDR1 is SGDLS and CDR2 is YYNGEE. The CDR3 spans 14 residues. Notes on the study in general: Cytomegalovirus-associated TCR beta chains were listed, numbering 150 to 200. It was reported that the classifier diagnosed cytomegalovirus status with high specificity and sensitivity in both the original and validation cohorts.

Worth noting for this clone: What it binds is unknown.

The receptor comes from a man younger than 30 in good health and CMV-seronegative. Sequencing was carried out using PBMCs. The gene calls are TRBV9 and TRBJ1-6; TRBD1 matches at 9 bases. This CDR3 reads CASSGGQGNSPLHF. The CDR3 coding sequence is TGTGCCAGCAGCGGGGGACAGGGAAATTCACCCCTCCACTTT.